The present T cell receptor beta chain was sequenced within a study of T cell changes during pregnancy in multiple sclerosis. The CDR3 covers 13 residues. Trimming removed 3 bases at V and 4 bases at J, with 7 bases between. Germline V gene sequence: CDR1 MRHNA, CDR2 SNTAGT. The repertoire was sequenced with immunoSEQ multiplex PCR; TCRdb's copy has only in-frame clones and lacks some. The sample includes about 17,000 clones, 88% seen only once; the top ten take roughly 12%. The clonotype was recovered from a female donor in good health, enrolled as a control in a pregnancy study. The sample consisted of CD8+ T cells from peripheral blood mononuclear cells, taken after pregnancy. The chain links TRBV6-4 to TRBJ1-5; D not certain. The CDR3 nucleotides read TGTGCCAGCAGTGAATCGGTGAATCAGCCCCAGCATTTT. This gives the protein CASSESVNQPQHF.